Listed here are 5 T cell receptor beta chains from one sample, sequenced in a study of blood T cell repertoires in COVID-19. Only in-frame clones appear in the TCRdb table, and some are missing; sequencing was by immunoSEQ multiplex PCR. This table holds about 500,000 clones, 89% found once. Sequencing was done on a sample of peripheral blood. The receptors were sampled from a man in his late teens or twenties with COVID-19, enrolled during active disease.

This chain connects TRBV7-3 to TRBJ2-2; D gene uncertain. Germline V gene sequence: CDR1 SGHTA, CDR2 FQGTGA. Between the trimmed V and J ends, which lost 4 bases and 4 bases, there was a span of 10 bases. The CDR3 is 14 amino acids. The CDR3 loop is CASSSRPGTGELFF. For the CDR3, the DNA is TGTGCCAGCAGCTCTAGGCCCGGCACCGGGGAGCTGTTTTTT.

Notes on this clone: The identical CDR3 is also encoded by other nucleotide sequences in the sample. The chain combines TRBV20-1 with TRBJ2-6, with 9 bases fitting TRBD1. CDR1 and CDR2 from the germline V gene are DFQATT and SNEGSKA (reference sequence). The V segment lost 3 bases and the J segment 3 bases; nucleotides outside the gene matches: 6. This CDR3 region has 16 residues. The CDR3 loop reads CSASPQGAGGANVLTF. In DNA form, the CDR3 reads TGCAGTGCTAGTCCACAGGGGGCGGGTGGGGCCAACGTCCTGACTTTC.

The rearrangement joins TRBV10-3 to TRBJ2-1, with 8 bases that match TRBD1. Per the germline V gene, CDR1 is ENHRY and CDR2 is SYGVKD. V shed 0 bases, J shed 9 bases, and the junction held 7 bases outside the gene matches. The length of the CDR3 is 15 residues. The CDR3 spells CAISESPGGESEQFF. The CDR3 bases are TGTGCCATCAGTGAGTCGCCAGGGGGCGAAAGTGAGCAGTTCTTC.

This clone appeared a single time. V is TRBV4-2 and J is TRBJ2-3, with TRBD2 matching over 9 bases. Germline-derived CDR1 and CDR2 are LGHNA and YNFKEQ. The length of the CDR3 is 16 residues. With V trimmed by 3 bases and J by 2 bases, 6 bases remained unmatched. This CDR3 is CASSQRAGGYTDTQYF. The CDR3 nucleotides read TGTGCCAGCAGCCAGAGAGCGGGAGGATACACAGATACGCAGTATTTT.

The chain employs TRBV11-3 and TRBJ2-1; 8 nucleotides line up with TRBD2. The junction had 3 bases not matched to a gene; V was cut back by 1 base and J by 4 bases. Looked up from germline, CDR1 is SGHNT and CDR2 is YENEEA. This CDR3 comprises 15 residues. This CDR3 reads CASSLGSGAYNEQFF. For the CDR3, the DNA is TGTGCCAGCAGCTTAGGTAGCGGGGCTTACAATGAGCAGTTCTTC. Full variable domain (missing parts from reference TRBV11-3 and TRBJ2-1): EAGVVQSPRYKIIEKKQPVAFWCNPISGHNTLYWYLQNLGQGPELLIRYENEEAVDDSQLPKDRFSAERLKGVDSTLKIQPAELGDSAVYLCASSLGSGAYNEQFFGPGTRLTVL.